This T cell receptor beta chain was observed in a study of identical twins. In TCRdb, the 5' RACE reads were re-called with MiXCR into one record per CDR3 protein. The table has some 690,000 distinct CDR3 sequences, approximately 22% seen once. A remark on this clonotype: Its target is unknown.

Study-wide points: With abundant cord blood beta clonotypes, insertions were fewer; memory repertoires showed no such pattern.

V lost 3 bases, J lost 2 bases, and 12 bases lay in between. The CDR3 runs 15 residues. CDR1 is MGHRA, CDR2 YSYEKL, per germline. The same sample was also used in a study of T cells expressing NK-cell markers. As that study records: Repertoire data for TCR beta were derived from sorted T cells (CD3+CD56+NKG2C+, CD3+CD56+NKG2C- and CD3+CD56-NKG2C+). Within the sequenced cohort of eight donors, seven exhibited HCMV seropositivity and one was seronegative. CD8+ T cells in over five donors included dominant NKG2C+ clonotypes at 1.0-7.0%.

The chain links TRBV4-1 to TRBJ2-3, with TRBD1 as a possible D gene (6 bases). Sequenced: PBMCs. The sequence derives from a woman in her late teens or twenties in good health. DNA of the CDR3: TGCGCCAGCAGCCACCGGGACACCTTCACAGATACGCAGTATTTT. Its protein is CASSHRDTFTDTQYF.